Included here is one T cell receptor beta chain sequence, with context. Its antigen remains unidentified. This entry comes from a study of T cell repertoires in cytomegalovirus infection. Study observations and caveats: HLA-C-restricted, CMV-specific TCR beta clonotypes were dominant ex vivo.

TCRdb called the reads again in MiXCR, with one record for every CDR3 protein. The data show 350,000 to 450,000 distinct CDR3 sequences, 15% to 20% seen once. The CDR3 spans 13 residues. Trimming cost V 2 bases and J 12 bases, with 17 bases left between them. Germline-derived CDR1 and CDR2 are MNHEY and SVGEGT. Sequenced material: PBMCs. This receptor was taken from a human donor in good health (CMV status not recorded). Some clones in this sample may be carry-over from other donors' samples. The V gene is TRBV6-2 or TRBV6-3, the J gene TRBJ2-7; the D gene is possibly TRBD1 (6 bases). The CDR3 spells CASSYNRETDPYF. The CDR3 nucleotides read TGTGCCAGCAGTTACAACAGGGAAACGGATCCGTACTTC.